This T cell receptor (beta chain) was obtained from a study of OX40 agonist ivuxolimab in advanced cancers. The germline gives CDR1 SGHRS, CDR2 YFSETQ. The CDR3 contains 13 residues. The V and J ends lost 0 bases and 9 bases respectively, with 7 bases between them. There are a few counts of this clone. What it recognizes is unknown. Clones were sequenced by immunoSEQ multiplex PCR, and TCRdb holds only the in-frame ones, with some missing. The sample consists of approximately 62,000 clones, approximately 88% of them appearing once. Study-level points and caveats: In a subset of nonresponders, normalized T-cell clonal expansion was also low. Both CD4+ and CD8+ T cell populations in blood had undergone clonal expansion by week 6 at 0.1 to 3.0 mg/kg.

The clonotype originates from an adult with an advanced solid tumor such as melanoma, head and neck, liver or kidney cancer. V and J are TRBV5-1 and TRBJ1-6; D possibly corresponds to TRBD1 (5 bases). The sample was CD4+ or CD8+ T cells sorted from blood, taken in a trial of the OX40 agonist ivuxolimab. The CDR3 here is CASSLEQGSPLHF. CDR3 DNA: TGCGCCAGCAGCTTGGAGCAGGGTTCACCCCTCCACTTT.